Presented here are 10 T cell receptor beta chains from one specimen sequenced in a study of blood T cell repertoires in COVID-19. Clones were sequenced by immunoSEQ multiplex PCR, and TCRdb holds only the in-frame ones, with some missing. The sample lists about 200,000 clones, 70% to 90% occurring once. Sample: peripheral blood. These TCRs come from a man aged 50 to 60 with COVID-19, enrolled during active disease.

Comment on this clone: The sample carries other DNA sequences with the same CDR3. The V and J genes are TRBV27 and TRBJ2-7, with 9 bases that match TRBD1. Looked up from germline, CDR1 is MNHEY and CDR2 is SMNVEV (reference sequence). V was pared by 6 bases and J by 3 bases, with 9 bases of the junction left unmatched. The CDR3 consists of 15 residues. The CDR3 reads CASSRPGQGLYEQYF. CDR3 nucleotide sequence: TGTGCCAGCAGCCGTCCGGGACAGGGCCTCTACGAGCAGTACTTC.

The rearrangement uses TRBV7-8 and TRBJ2-7; TRBD1 matches 9 bases. The germline gives CDR1 SGHVS, CDR2 FQNEAQ. The V gene end was trimmed by 3 bases and the J gene end by 4 bases; junction bases not matched to a gene: 10. The CDR3 is made up of 16 amino acids. The CDR3 nucleotides read TGTGCCAGCAGCTTCGTGGGACAGGGTGGTGAGTACGAGCAGTACTTC. Amino acid sequence: CASSFVGQGGEYEQYF.

V usage is TRBV27 and J usage is TRBJ2-3, with 8 positions matching TRBD2. With 2 bases clipped from V and 1 base from J, the junction kept 2 bases outside the gene matches. CDR3 length: 15 amino acids. Germline loops: CDR1 MNHEY, CDR2 SMNVEV (reference sequence). CDR3 region: CASSLEAGGTDTQYF. In nucleotides, the CDR3 is TGTGCCAGCAGTTTAGAAGCGGGAGGCACAGATACGCAGTATTTT.

V usage is TRBV5-1 and J usage is TRBJ2-1; D is unresolved. The ends were cut back, 5 bases at V and 10 bases at J, with 13 bases in the middle. Germline V CDR1 and CDR2: SGHRS, YFSETQ. CDR3 length equals 12 residues. As DNA, the CDR3 is TGCGCCAGCAGGCACAACCTAGAGGAGCAGTTCTTC. This translates into CASRHNLEEQFF.

The CDR3 protein is CASSIVGNEDTIYF. CDR3 coding DNA: TGTGCCAGTAGTATAGTTGGCAATGAAGACACCATATATTTT. This chain joins TRBV19 and TRBJ1-3, with D unclear. V was clipped by 1 base and J by 8 bases, with 12 bases between them. Germline V lookup: CDR1 LNHDA, CDR2 SQIVND (reference sequence). The CDR3 runs to 14 residues.

Turning to this clone: One end of the junction does not line up with germline, which may come from a read error. The rearrangement links TRBV7-7 to TRBJ2-5, with D tentatively TRBD2 (6 bases). The CDR3 sequence is 15 residues long. Germline V lookup: CDR1 SSHAT, CDR2 FNYEAQ (reference sequence). The CDR3 is CASSQTSSAQETQYF. In DNA form, the CDR3 reads TGTGCTAGCAGCCAAACCTCTAGCGCTCAAGAGACCCAGTACTTC. Together with reference TRBV7-7 and TRBJ2-5, the CDR3 gives the full variable domain: GAGVSQSPRYKVTKRGQDVTLRCDPISSHATLYWYQQALGQGPEFLTYFNYEAQPDKSGLPSDRFSAERPEGSISTLTIQRTEQRDSAMYRCASSQTSSAQETQYFGPGTRLLVL.

The rearrangement joins TRBV7-2 to TRBJ2-1; 11 bases line up with TRBD2. This CDR3 contains 17 residues. The germline V gene has CDR1 SGHTA and CDR2 FQGNSA. V shed 4 bases and J 5 bases; nucleotides not matched to a gene: 10. DNA for the CDR3: TGTGCCAGCAGCTCAGGAACTAGCGGGGGAACCCACAATGAGCAGTTCTTC. Protein product: CASSSGTSGGTHNEQFF.

Worth noting for this clone: Other DNA sequences in the sample encode the same CDR3. The chain carries TRBV27 and TRBJ1-1, with D possibly matching TRBD1 (5 bases). V lost 3 bases and J lost 4, with 9 bases in between. The CDR3 is 13 amino acids. Looked up from germline, CDR1 is MNHEY and CDR2 is SMNVEV (reference sequence). This CDR3 is CASSLGRGTEAFF. The CDR3 DNA sequence: TGTGCCAGCAGTTTGGGGCGTGGCACTGAAGCTTTCTTT.

This clone was observed a single time. The CDR3, as DNA: TGTGCCAGCAGCTCTAATACAGGGTTCCCGGGAAAACTGTTTTTT. As protein: CASSSNTGFPGKLFF. This chain uses TRBV7-2 with TRBJ1-4; D perhaps matches TRBD1 (6 bases). In germline, CDR1 is SGHTA, CDR2 FQGNSA. V lost 4 bases and J lost 10, with 19 bases in between. The CDR3 runs 15 residues.

The V call is TRBV20-1, the J call TRBJ2-3, with D unresolved. CDR1 and CDR2 from the germline V gene are DFQATT and SNEGSKA (reference sequence). V lost 3 bases to trimming and J lost 6 bases, with 7 bases between them. The CDR3 is made up of 11 amino acids. CDR3 sequence: CSASLADTQYF. CDR3 sequence (DNA): TGCAGTGCTAGCCTGGCCGATACGCAGTATTTT.